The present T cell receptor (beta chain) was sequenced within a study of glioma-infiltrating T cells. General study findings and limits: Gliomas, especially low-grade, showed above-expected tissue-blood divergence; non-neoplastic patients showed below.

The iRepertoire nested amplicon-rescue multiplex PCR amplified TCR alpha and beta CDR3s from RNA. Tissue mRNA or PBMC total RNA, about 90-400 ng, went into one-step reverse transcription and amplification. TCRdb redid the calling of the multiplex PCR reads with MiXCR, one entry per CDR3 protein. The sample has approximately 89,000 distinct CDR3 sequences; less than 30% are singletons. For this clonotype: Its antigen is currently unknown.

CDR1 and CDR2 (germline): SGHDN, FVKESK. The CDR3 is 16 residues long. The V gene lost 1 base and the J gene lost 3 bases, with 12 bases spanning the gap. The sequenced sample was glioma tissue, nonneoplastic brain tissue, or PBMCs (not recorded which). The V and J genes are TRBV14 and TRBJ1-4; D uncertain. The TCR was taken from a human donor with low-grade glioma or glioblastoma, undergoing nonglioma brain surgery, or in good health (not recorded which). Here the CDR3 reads CASSQGKPAANEKLFF. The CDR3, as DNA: TGTGCCAGCAGCCAAGGGAAGCCAGCAGCTAATGAAAAACTGTTTTTT.